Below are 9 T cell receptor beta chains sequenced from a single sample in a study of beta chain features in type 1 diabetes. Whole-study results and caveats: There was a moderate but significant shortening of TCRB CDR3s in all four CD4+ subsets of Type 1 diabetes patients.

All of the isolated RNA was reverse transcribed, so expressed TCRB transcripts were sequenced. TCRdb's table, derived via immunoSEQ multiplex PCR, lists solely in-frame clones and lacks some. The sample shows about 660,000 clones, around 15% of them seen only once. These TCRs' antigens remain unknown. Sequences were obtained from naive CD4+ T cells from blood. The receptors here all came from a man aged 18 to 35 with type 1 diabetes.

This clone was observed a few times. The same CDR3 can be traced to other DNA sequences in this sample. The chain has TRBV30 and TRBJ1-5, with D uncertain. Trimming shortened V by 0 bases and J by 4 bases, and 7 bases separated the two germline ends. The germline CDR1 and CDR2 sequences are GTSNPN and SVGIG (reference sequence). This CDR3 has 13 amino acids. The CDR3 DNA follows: TGTGCCTGGAGTGTATTGGGTAATCAGCCCCAGCATTTT. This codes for CAWSVLGNQPQHF. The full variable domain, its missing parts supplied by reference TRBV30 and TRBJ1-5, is SQTIHQWPATLVQPVGSPLSLECTVEGTSNPNLYWYRQAAGRGLQLLFYSVGIGQISSEVPQNLSASRPQDRQFILSSKKLLLSDSGFYLCAWSVLGNQPQHFGDGTRLSIL.

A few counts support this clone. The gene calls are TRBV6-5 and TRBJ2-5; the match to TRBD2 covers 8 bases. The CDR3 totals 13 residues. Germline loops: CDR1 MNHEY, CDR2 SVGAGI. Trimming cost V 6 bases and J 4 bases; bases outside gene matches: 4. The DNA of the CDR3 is TGTGCCAGCAGGATGAGCGGGGGAGAGACCCAGTACTTC. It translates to CASRMSGGETQYF.

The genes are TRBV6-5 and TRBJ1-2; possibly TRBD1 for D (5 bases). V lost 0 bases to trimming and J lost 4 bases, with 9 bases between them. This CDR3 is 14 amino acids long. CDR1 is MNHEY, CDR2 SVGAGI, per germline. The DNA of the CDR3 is TGTGCCAGCAGTTACTCGTCAGGGACCTATGGCTACACCTTC. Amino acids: CASSYSSGTYGYTF.

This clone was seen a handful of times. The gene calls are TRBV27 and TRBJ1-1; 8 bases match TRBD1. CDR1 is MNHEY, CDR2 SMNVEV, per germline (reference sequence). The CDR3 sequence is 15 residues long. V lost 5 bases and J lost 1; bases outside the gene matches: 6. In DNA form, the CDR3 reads TGTGCCAGCAGTCACCCTGGACAGGGGAACACTGAAGCTTTCTTT. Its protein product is CASSHPGQGNTEAFF.

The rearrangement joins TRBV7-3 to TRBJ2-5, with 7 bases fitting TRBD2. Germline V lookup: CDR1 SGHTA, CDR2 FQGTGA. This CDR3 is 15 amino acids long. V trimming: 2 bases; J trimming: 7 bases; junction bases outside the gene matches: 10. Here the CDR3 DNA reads TGTGCCAGCAGCTTAGGTGGGGACTACACAGGGACCCAGTACTTC. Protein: CASSLGGDYTGTQYF.

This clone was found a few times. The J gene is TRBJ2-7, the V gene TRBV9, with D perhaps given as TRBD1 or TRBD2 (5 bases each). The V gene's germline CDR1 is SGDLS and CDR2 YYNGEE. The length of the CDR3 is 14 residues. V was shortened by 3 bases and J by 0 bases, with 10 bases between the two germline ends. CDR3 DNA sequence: TGTGCCAGCAGCGAGGGACCGATCTCCTACGAGCAGTACTTC. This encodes CASSEGPISYEQYF.

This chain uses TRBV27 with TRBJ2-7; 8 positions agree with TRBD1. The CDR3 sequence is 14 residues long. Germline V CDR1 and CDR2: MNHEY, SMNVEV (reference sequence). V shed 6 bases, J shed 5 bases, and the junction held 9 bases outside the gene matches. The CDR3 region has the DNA TGTGCCAGCAGCGGACAGGGTTTGTATCACGAGCAGTACTTC. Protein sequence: CASSGQGLYHEQYF.

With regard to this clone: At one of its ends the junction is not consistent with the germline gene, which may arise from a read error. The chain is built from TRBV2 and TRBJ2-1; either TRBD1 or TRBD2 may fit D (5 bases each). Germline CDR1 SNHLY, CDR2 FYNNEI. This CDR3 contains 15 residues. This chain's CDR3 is CASSKATRDLTLSLF. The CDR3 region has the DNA TGTGCCAGCAGTAAGGCCACTCGGGACCTCACCTTGTCCCTCTTC. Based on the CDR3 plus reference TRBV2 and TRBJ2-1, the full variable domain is EPEVTQTPSHQVTQMGQEVILRCVPISNHLYFYWYRQILGQKVEFLVSFYNNEISEKSEIFDDQFSVERPDGSNFTLKIRSTKLEDSAMYFCASSKATRDLTLSLFGPGTRLTVL.

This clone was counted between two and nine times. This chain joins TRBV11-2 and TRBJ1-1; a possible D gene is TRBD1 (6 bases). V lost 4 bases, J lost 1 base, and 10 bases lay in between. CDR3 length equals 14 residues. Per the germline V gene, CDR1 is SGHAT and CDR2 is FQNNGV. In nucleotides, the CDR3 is TGTGCCAGCAGCTCCCCCAGGGGGAACACTGAAGCTTTCTTT. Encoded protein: CASSSPRGNTEAFF.